This paragraph reports one TCR beta chain. This receptor's antigen is unknown. Nothing much larger sits one base from this clone, and base qualities are not available. Patients with autoimmune disease history or receiving systemic immunosuppression were excluded from the trial. Peripheral blood for TCR sequencing was collected from all dose cohorts at baseline, on cycle 4 day 1, and on cycle 7 day 1. The samples were drawn from a first-in-human, open-label, multicenter phase I dose-escalation trial of ivuxolimab. Adults with locally advanced or metastatic melanoma, renal cell, hepatocellular, or head and neck squamous cell carcinoma were enrolled in the trial. Before TCR sequencing, CD4+ T cells and CD8+ T cells were sorted from peripheral blood as separate populations. Per the germline V gene, MNHEY is the CDR1 and SVGAGI is the CDR2. Trimming leaves V shorter by 2 bases and J shorter by 2 bases, with the junction holding 5 bases beyond the gene matches. From the cysteine through the phenylalanine, the CDR3 covers 15 amino acids. This entry keeps only the CDR3 DNA: 45 bases, framed from base 1.

The record originates from a study of OX40 agonist ivuxolimab in advanced cancers. For the study in its entirety: Ivuxolimab was an agonistic, fully human IgG2 monoclonal antibody directed against OX40 (CD134), a costimulatory receptor. Intravenous ivuxolimab was administered to patients every 2 weeks at six dose levels: 0.01, 0.1, 0.3, 1.5, 3 and 10 mg/kg. Among the roughly 52 dose-escalation patients, approximately 20 had hepatocellular carcinoma, 15 or so melanoma, 9 renal cell carcinoma and 9 head and neck cancer. The dose-escalation cohort was roughly 80% male with a mean age of approximately 60 years, ranging from 23 to 79. Prior anti-PD-1, anti-PD-L1 or anti-CTLA-4 therapy was permitted, and about 40% of dose-escalation patients had received checkpoint inhibitors. Three dose-escalation patients achieved partial responses, one with hepatocellular carcinoma and two with cutaneous melanoma. The point of sequencing TCRbeta in the periphery was to test whether ivuxolimab changed TCR sequence diversity and drove clonal T-cell expansion. The monotherapy dose-escalation portion (N = 52 patients) of the phase I ivuxolimab trial is reported in the paper. Paper-wide results and their limitations: At doses from 0.1 to 3.0 mg/kg, clonal expansion was seen in both CD4+ and CD8+ blood T cells between baseline and week 6. The antigen specificity of the peripheral T cells that underwent clonal expansion was not determined. Partial responders in the 0.1-3.0 mg/kg groups had among the lowest normalized peripheral clonal expansion, especially among CD8+ T cells. After ivuxolimab, CD8+ T cells had more expanded clones than CD4+ T cells on average. Low levels of normalized T-cell clonal expansion were also seen in some patients who did not respond.

Genomic DNA was isolated from the sorted cells so that the TCRbeta CDR3 region could be sequenced. TCRbeta CDR3 regions were sequenced using the immunoSEQ Assay. TCRdb mirrors the immuneACCESS table, restricted to in-frame sequences. Some clones are absent from its copies; in checked studies, under half trace to an unresolved V gene, and the reason for the others is unknown. This sample comprises just under 80,000 clones, around 91% of them detected only once. The ten largest clones add up to around 0.4% of the sample. The specimen comprised CD4+ or CD8+ T cells sorted from blood, sampled in a trial of the OX40 agonist ivuxolimab. This receptor chain uses TRBV6-5 and TRBJ2-7; 8 of the junction bases match TRBD2. The origin of this receptor is an adult with an advanced solid tumor such as melanoma, head and neck, liver or kidney cancer. The CDR3: CASSYGAGGTYEQYF. DNA sequence: TGTGCCAGCAGTTACGGTGCGGGAGGAACCTACGAGCAGTACTTC.